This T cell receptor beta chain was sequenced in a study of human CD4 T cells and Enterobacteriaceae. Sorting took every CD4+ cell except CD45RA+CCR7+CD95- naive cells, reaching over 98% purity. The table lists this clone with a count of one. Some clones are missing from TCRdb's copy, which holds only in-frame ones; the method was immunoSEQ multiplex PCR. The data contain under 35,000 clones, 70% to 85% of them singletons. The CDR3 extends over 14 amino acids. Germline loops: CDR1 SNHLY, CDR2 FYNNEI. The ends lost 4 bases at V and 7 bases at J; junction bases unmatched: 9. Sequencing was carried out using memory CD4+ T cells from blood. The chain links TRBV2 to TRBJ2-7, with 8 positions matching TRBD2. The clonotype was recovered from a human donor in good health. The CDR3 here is CASSVTAGGVEQYF. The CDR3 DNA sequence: TGTGCCAGCAGTGTCACCGCGGGAGGCGTTGAGCAGTACTTC.